The next 4 T cell receptor beta chains were all read from a single sample in a study of regulatory T cells in long-lasting Graves disease. Assembly of TCR beta libraries relied on iRepertoire HTBI primers together with Arm-PCR of CDR3 regions. TCRdb independently ran MiXCR on the multiplex PCR reads; one entry per CDR3 protein. The sample lists 440,000 or so distinct CDR3 sequences, more than 13% occurring once. Time point indicated: newly diagnosed GD, antithyroid drugs for less than 3 months. TCR sequences were obtained from RNA taken from PBMCs. The same data also went into a second study, on T cells in Graves' hyperthyroidism and ophthalmopathy.

Sequences were derived from peripheral blood mononuclear cells (PBMCs), sampled at new diagnosis, from a patient treated with antithyroid drugs. The receptors were gathered from a young woman with Graves disease.

This clonotype was detected many times. V usage is TRBV7-9 and J usage is TRBJ2-7; 8 nucleotides agree with TRBD2. J lost 6 bases, V lost 5 bases, and 6 bases had no gene match. CDR1 is SEHNR and CDR2 is FQNEAQ in the germline V gene (reference sequence). The CDR3 spans 13 residues. This chain's CDR3 is CASSTTGGTEQYF. CDR3 DNA: TGTGCCAGCAGCACCACGGGAGGGACCGAGCAGTACTTC.

The table lists this clonotype with a few counts. This chain connects TRBV4-1 to TRBJ1-3; a possible D gene is TRBD1 (6 bases). Germline CDR1 is MGHRA and CDR2 is YSYEKL. Trimming shortened V by 1 base and J by 7 bases, and 14 bases separated the two germline ends. The CDR3 is 15 residues long. CDR3 nucleotide sequence: TGCGCCAGCAGCCAAGTGGAAAGGGGGGTCAACACCATATATTTT. Encoded protein: CASSQVERGVNTIYF.

This clonotype has at least ten counts. The V gene is TRBV27, the J gene TRBJ2-1; D may be TRBD2 (5 bases). CDR3 length: 14 amino acids. Deletions cut 3 bases from V and 4 bases from J, with 10 bases between. Germline V gene lookup returns CDR1 MNHEY and CDR2 SMNVEV (reference sequence). CDR3 protein: CASSFLSGYNEQFF. The CDR3, as DNA: TGTGCCAGCAGTTTCCTGAGCGGATACAATGAGCAGTTCTTC.

Points on this clonotype: One end of the junction fails to match germline, which may point to a read error. DNA of the CDR3: TGTGCCAGCTCACCGAGGGCCCAAAACACTGAAGCTCTCTTT. Encoded protein: CASSPRAQNTEALF. The chain combines TRBV18 with TRBJ1-1; D remains ambiguous. The length of the CDR3 is 14 residues. The germline V gene has CDR1 KGHSH and CDR2 LQKENI.